A selection of T cell receptor beta chains follows, all from one sample in a study of CD8+ T cells in alopecia areata. Some clones are missing from TCRdb's copy, which holds only in-frame ones; the method was immunoSEQ multiplex PCR. The sample shows about 150,000 clones, roughly 54% of them seen only once. The source material was CD8+ T cells sorted from blood, sampled at week 4, from a patient treated with tofacitinib. These receptors were obtained from a human donor with alopecia areata. CDR3s include the opening cysteine and the closing phenylalanine or tryptophan. Each record gives: V gene, J gene, CDR3 protein.

v_call: TRBV27; j_call: TRBJ2-7; cdr3_aa: CASTPFQGTYEQYF
v_call: TRBV11-2; j_call: TRBJ2-1; cdr3_aa: CASSFWGSYNEQFF
v_call: TRBV27; j_call: TRBJ2-7; cdr3_aa: CASSLEGYEQYF
v_call: TRBV30; j_call: TRBJ1-2; cdr3_aa: CAWSSGAYGYTF
v_call: TRBV29-1; j_call: TRBJ2-2; cdr3_aa: CSVEERDRGLTGELFF
v_call: TRBV6-5; j_call: TRBJ1-2; cdr3_aa: CASSSLDRGLNYGYTF
v_call: TRBV15; j_call: TRBJ2-3; cdr3_aa: CATSRDLSSLGDTQYF
v_call: TRBV30; j_call: TRBJ1-1; cdr3_aa: CAWSIGGPPEAFF
v_call: TRBV27; j_call: TRBJ1-2; cdr3_aa: CASSLSDARDYGYTF
v_call: TRBV2; j_call: TRBJ2-5; cdr3_aa: CASSEALRVVQTQYF
v_call: TRBV23-1; j_call: TRBJ1-5; cdr3_aa: CASSQSQGQGRQPQHF
v_call: TRBV15; j_call: TRBJ1-6; cdr3_aa: CATSREPAHNSPLHF
v_call: TRBV5-1; j_call: TRBJ1-1; cdr3_aa: CASSLALGAQRNTEAFF
v_call: TRBV30; j_call: TRBJ1-6; cdr3_aa: CAWSVLAGSGSPLHF
v_call: TRBV29-1; j_call: TRBJ1-1; cdr3_aa: CSVKIDTEAFF
v_call: TRBV30; j_call: TRBJ1-6; cdr3_aa: CAWNLEAYNSPLHF
v_call: TRBV9; j_call: TRBJ1-6; cdr3_aa: CASSVQGGNSPLHF
v_call: TRBV15; j_call: TRBJ1-5; cdr3_aa: CATSLRGARPQHF
v_call: TRBV7-9; j_call: TRBJ1-1; cdr3_aa: CASSSTGLVTEAFF
v_call: TRBV29-1; j_call: TRBJ2-7; cdr3_aa: CSVERGTSGDEQYF
v_call: TRBV28; j_call: TRBJ2-5; cdr3_aa: CASSFTGIEETQYF
v_call: TRBV29-1; j_call: TRBJ2-1; cdr3_aa: CSVELQTGGNEQFF
v_call: TRBV29-1; j_call: TRBJ2-1; cdr3_aa: CSATDRYNEQFF
v_call: TRBV4-1; j_call: TRBJ1-1; cdr3_aa: CASSVGPMNTEAFF
v_call: TRBV7-9; j_call: TRBJ2-7; cdr3_aa: CASSERTGPQDEQYF
v_call: TRBV6-1; j_call: TRBJ2-6; cdr3_aa: CASSEWSLAGANVLTF
v_call: TRBV7-9; j_call: TRBJ1-1; cdr3_aa: CASSLEANTEAFF
v_call: TRBV6-6; j_call: TRBJ2-5; cdr3_aa: CASSFAGQGQETQYF
v_call: TRBV5-4; j_call: TRBJ2-7; cdr3_aa: CASSFERLYEQYF
v_call: TRBV29-1; j_call: TRBJ2-1; cdr3_aa: CSVVVRSYNEQFF
v_call: TRBV7-9; j_call: TRBJ1-6; cdr3_aa: CASNSGMSPLHF
v_call: TRBV12-5; j_call: TRBJ2-5; cdr3_aa: CASGAGTAPEETQYF
v_call: TRBV4-1; j_call: TRBJ2-3; cdr3_aa: CASSQDLEDTQYF
v_call: TRBV6-5; j_call: TRBJ2-3; cdr3_aa: CASSENRGADTQYF
v_call: TRBV30; j_call: TRBJ1-1; cdr3_aa: CAWSVPGGNTEAFF
v_call: TRBV6-5; j_call: TRBJ2-5; cdr3_aa: CASKKEVQYF
v_call: TRBV7-9; j_call: TRBJ2-3; cdr3_aa: CASSPRDRGTDTQYF
v_call: TRBV5-1; j_call: TRBJ2-5; cdr3_aa: CASSWTAQETQYF
v_call: TRBV29-1; j_call: TRBJ1-2; cdr3_aa: CSVEVKGADYGYTF
v_call: TRBV9; j_call: TRBJ2-3; cdr3_aa: CASSITGDSTDTQYF
v_call: TRBV9; j_call: TRBJ1-4; cdr3_aa: CASSDLLEEKLFF
v_call: TRBV4-3; j_call: TRBJ2-6; cdr3_aa: CASSQPDQDRAGANVLTF
v_call: TRBV5-1; j_call: TRBJ2-1; cdr3_aa: CASSSGLAGALGEQFF
v_call: TRBV5-6; j_call: TRBJ1-5; cdr3_aa: CASSSGTGPDQPQHF